This T cell receptor (beta chain) is drawn from a study of shared clonotypes between healthy human individuals. The study's findings and limits: Generation probabilities were higher for clonotypes shared across all four sorted-subset donors than for unshared ones.

V was shortened by 5 bases and J by 7 bases, with 8 bases between the two germline ends. This CDR3 region has 12 residues. Germline loops: CDR1 LNHNV, CDR2 YYDKDF (reference sequence). About this clone itself: Antigen unknown.

At deep level, the assay was performed. As processed by the authors: ImmunoSEQ only sent back junction sequences with no quality scores, so filtering was done differently. The data were produced by immunoSEQ multiplex PCR, yet TCRdb's version contains in-frame clones alone and is incomplete. That table furnishes V, J and clone size, whereas the DNA furnished D and trimming. The data contain 2.3 million or so clones, 90% to 95% of them singletons. The TCR was taken from a man younger than 30 in good health. Some clones in this sample may be carry-over from other donors' samples. This chain links TRBV15 with TRBJ1-4; D ambiguous. Sequences were obtained from naive CD4+ T cells from PBMCs. Subset given: CD45RA+ positively selected. The CDR3 sequence is CATSPRGEKLFF. As DNA, the CDR3 is TGTGCCACCAGCCCCCGGGGTGAAAAACTGTTTTTT.